Each of the 9 T cell receptor beta chains below was sequenced from the same sample in a study of tumor and adjacent non-tumor tissue in lung cancer. No cell sorting was done before RNA was extracted from the tissue. This non-tumor lung sample came from over 3 cm beyond the tumor edge. TCRbeta libraries were built with three rounds of nested PCR, modified from ARM-PCR. MiXCR was run by TCRdb on the multiplex PCR reads, yielding one entry per CDR3 protein. The data show 60,000 or so distinct CDR3 sequences, over 60% seen once. The sequencing sample was made of distant non-tumor lung tissue. These receptors all stem from a man between 65 and 79 years old with non-small cell lung cancer.

Details on this clonotype: A read error may explain this, as a much larger clone is one base away. The conserved final phenylalanine or tryptophan is absent from the CDR3, which likely points to a read error. The rearrangement links TRBV6-1 to TRBJ1-5, with 10 bases lining up with TRBD1. The germline V gene has CDR1 MNHNS and CDR2 SASEGT. The CDR3 has 13 amino acids. V lost 6 bases, J lost 6 bases, and 2 bases stayed unmatched. The CDR3 is CASRDRGPQPQHS. CDR3 sequence (DNA): TGTGCCAGCAGAGACAGGGGGCCTCAGCCCCAGCATTCT.

This clonotype appeared once. One junction end disagrees with the germline gene, perhaps due to a read error. The rearrangement links TRBV28 to TRBJ2-7; D is possibly TRBD1 (5 bases). Germline V lookup: CDR1 MDHEN, CDR2 SYDVKM. This CDR3 is built from 15 residues. The CDR3 here is CASMDMSLSPYVQYF. The CDR3 DNA reads as TGTGCCAGCATGGACATGTCTCTCTCTCCCTACGTGCAGTACTTC.

This clonotype was found many times. The V gene is TRBV12-3 or TRBV12-4, the J gene TRBJ1-5; tentatively, D is TRBD1 (6 bases). The ends were cut back, 6 bases at V and 2 bases at J, with 20 bases in the middle. The CDR3 is 17 amino acids. The CDR3 DNA reads as TGTGCCAGCAGCCCCGCCACAGGGACGTCGGGCAATCAGCCCCAGCATTTT. Translation gives CASSPATGTSGNQPQHF.

On this clonotype: This could be a read error, since a much larger clone is one nucleotide away. This rearrangement joins TRBV7-8 to TRBJ2-7, with D possibly TRBD2 on 5 matching bases. There are 16 residues in the CDR3. CDR1 and CDR2 from the germline V gene are SGHVS and FQNEAQ. CDR3 amino acids: CANSLSLERHSYEQYF. The CDR3 region has the DNA TGTGCCAACAGCTTATCCTTGGAGCGGCACTCCTACGAGCAGTACTTC.

This clonotype was detected ten times or more. V usage is TRBV10-3 and J usage is TRBJ2-7; 9 nucleotides align to TRBD1. This CDR3 contains 11 residues. CDR1 and CDR2 (germline): ENHRY, SYGVKD. Trimming took 9 bases from V and 5 from J; bases not matched to a gene: 2. CDR3 loop: CAITGGNEQYF. For the CDR3, the DNA is TGTGCCATTACAGGGGGCAACGAGCAGTACTTC.

This clonotype has just a few counts. One base away lies a much larger clone, so this may be a sequencing read error. Without the conserved terminal phenylalanine or tryptophan, this CDR3 likely stems from a read error. This chain uses TRBV6-1 with TRBJ2-7; 12 nucleotides agree with TRBD2. This CDR3 is 14 amino acids long. Trimming cost V 5 bases and J 6 bases; bases outside gene matches: 5. Germline V gives CDR1 MNHNS, CDR2 SASEGT. The CDR3 nucleotides are TGTGCCAGCAGTAGACTAGCGGGAGTTCTCGAGCAGTACTTA. Translating gives CASSRLAGVLEQYL.

The gene calls are TRBV5-1 and TRBJ2-1; 11 nucleotides align to TRBD2. Germline V gives CDR1 SGHRS, CDR2 YFSETQ. Trimming removed 4 bases from V and 0 bases from J; junction bases left unmatched: 6. This CDR3 is 17 amino acids long. CDR3 in amino acids: CASSGGLAGPSYNEQFF. CDR3 DNA: TGCGCCAGCAGCGGAGGACTAGCGGGCCCCTCCTACAATGAGCAGTTCTTC.

Of note for this clonotype: Possible read error: a much larger clone is one base away. This chain links TRBV14 with TRBJ1-2; D is ambiguous. From germline, CDR1 is SGHDN and CDR2 FVKESK. CDR3 size: 14 residues. Here the CDR3 reads CASTQEGSFYGYTF. CDR3 DNA: TGTGCCAGCACCCAAGAAGGAAGTTTCTATGGCTACACCTTC.

This clonotype appeared once. The gene calls are TRBV20-1 and TRBJ2-5; no reliable D call. The CDR3 contains 13 residues. CDR1 and CDR2 (germline): DFQATT, SNEGSKA (reference sequence). V gave up 4 bases and J gave up 4 bases, with 13 bases separating them. The CDR3, as DNA: TGCAGTGCTATACCCTGGGGTTCAGAGACCCAGTACTTC. Protein: CSAIPWGSETQYF.